The entry below gives a single T cell receptor beta chain sequence along with its context. This record belongs to a study of blood T cell repertoires in COVID-19. Germline-derived CDR1 and CDR2 are KGHSH and LQKENI. The CDR3 spans 13 residues. Trimming removed 4 bases from V and 10 bases from J, with 16 bases in between. TCRdb keeps only in-frame clones here, not all; method: immunoSEQ multiplex PCR. The sample has 150,000 to 200,000 clones; roughly 82% are singletons. The rearrangement links TRBV18 to TRBJ1-1; perhaps TRBD1 as D (5 bases). The sequence was obtained from a man aged 50-59 years who had recovered from COVID-19. Sequenced material: PBMCs or T cells enriched from blood (not recorded which). The CDR3 protein is CASSQQTVVGAFF. The CDR3, as DNA: TGTGCCAGCTCACAACAGACAGTGGTTGGAGCTTTCTTT.